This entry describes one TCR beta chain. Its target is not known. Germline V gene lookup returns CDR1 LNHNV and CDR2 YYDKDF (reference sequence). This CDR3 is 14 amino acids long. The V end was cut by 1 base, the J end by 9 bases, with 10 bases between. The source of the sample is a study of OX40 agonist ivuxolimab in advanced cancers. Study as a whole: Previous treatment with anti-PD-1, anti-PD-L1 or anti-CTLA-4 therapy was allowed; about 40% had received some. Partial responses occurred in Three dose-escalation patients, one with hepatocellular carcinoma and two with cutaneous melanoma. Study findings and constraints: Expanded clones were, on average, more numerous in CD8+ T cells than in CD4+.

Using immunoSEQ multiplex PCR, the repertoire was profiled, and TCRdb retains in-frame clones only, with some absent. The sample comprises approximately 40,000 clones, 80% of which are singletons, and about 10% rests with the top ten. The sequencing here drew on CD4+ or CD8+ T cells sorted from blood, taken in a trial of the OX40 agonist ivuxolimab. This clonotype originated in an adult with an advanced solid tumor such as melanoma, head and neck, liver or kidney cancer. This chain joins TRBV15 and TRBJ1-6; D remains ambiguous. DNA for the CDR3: TGTGCCACCAGCAGAGCAGTAGGAGTTTCACCCCTCCACTTT. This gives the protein CATSRAVGVSPLHF.